These 17 T cell receptor beta chains came from one sample sequenced in a study of cytomegalovirus exposure and HLA in healthy donors. With 60 Vbeta and 13 Jbeta primers, the PCR was carried out. Sequencing was performed with immunoSEQ multiplex PCR; in TCRdb, only in-frame clones are kept and a portion is missing. This table holds under 200,000 clones, about four fifths found once. Sequencing was done on a sample of PBMCs. Receptors originate from a young woman in good health and CMV-seronegative.

The chain carries TRBV9 and TRBJ2-1; 7 positions agree with TRBD2. There are 16 residues in the CDR3. Germline V gives CDR1 SGDLS, CDR2 YYNGEE. V shed 0 bases, J shed 3 bases, and the junction held 6 bases outside the gene matches. For the CDR3, the DNA is TGTGCCAGCAGCGTAGTCCCAGCGGGACGCTACAATGAGCAGTTCTTC. Protein product: CASSVVPAGRYNEQFF.

The chain recombines TRBV6-4 with TRBJ2-3, with D maybe TRBD1 (5 bases). The V end was cut by 5 bases, the J end by 6 bases, with 15 bases between. CDR1 MRHNA and CDR2 SNTAGT come from the germline V gene. This CDR3 has 14 residues. CDR3 in amino acids: CASSSRQFSDTQYF. In DNA form, the CDR3 reads TGTGCCAGCAGTTCACGACAGTTCTCGGATACGCAGTATTTT.

The rearrangement links TRBV6-5 to TRBJ2-2, with 8 positions matching TRBD2. Trimming at V came to 2 bases and at J to 6 bases, leaving 5 bases not matched to a gene. The CDR3 is made up of 15 amino acids. Looked up from germline, CDR1 is MNHEY and CDR2 is SVGAGI. The CDR3 here is CASSYERELAGELFF. Here the CDR3 DNA reads TGTGCCAGCAGTTACGAGCGGGAGTTAGCCGGGGAGCTGTTTTTT.

This clone has just a few counts. V and J are TRBV6-6 and TRBJ1-2; tentatively, D is TRBD1 (5 bases). Per germline, CDR1 MNHNY and CDR2 SVGAGI (reference sequence). V shed 2 bases and J shed 4 bases, with 11 bases lying between them. The CDR3 totals 14 residues. CDR3 bases: TGTGCCAGCAGTTACGAGGCGGGGCTCTATGGCTACACCTTC. Protein product: CASSYEAGLYGYTF.

In this sample, this clone turned up a few times. The genes are TRBV5-1 and TRBJ2-2, with D perhaps matching TRBD2 (7 bases). V was cut by 7 bases and J by 7 bases, with 20 bases left in between. The CDR3 consists of 15 residues. Germline lookup yields CDR1 SGHRS and CDR2 YFSETQ. The CDR3 sequence is CASEGGTYGGGELFF. The DNA of the CDR3 is TGCGCCAGCGAGGGGGGGACATATGGCGGCGGGGAGCTGTTTTTT.

The chain links TRBV19 to TRBJ1-5; D gene ambiguous. The CDR3 runs 16 residues. With 3 bases removed from V and 0 bases from J, the gap between germline ends came to 12 bases. Per germline, CDR1 LNHDA and CDR2 SQIVND (reference sequence). The CDR3 here is CASSISAVYSNQPQHF. The CDR3 DNA is TGTGCCAGTAGTATCTCGGCGGTCTATAGCAATCAGCCCCAGCATTTT.

This chain links TRBV7-2 with TRBJ2-1, with D perhaps matching TRBD2 (6 bases). Trimming removed 1 base at V and 0 bases at J, with 7 bases between. The CDR3 consists of 15 residues. Germline values: CDR1 SGHTA, CDR2 FQGNSA. Here the CDR3 DNA reads TGTGCCAGCAGCTTAGACGGGAGCTCCTACAATGAGCAGTTCTTC. Residues: CASSLDGSSYNEQFF. Variable domain in full (rest from reference TRBV7-2 and TRBJ2-1): GAGVSQSPSNKVTEKGKDVELRCDPISGHTALYWYRQSLGQGLEFLIYFQGNSAPDKSGLPSDRFSAERTGGSVSTLTIQRTQQEDSAVYLCASSLDGSSYNEQFFGPGTRLTVL.

The chain recombines TRBV7-9 with TRBJ1-4; D gene uncertain. The CDR3 contains 14 residues. CDR1 is SEHNR and CDR2 is FQNEAQ in the germline V gene (reference sequence). Deletions cut 5 bases from V and 3 bases from J, with 10 bases between. CDR3 sequence: CASSISGSNEKLFF. The DNA for the CDR3 is TGTGCCAGCAGCATCAGTGGTTCTAATGAAAAACTGTTTTTT.

This clone was seen only a few times. J is TRBJ2-1 and V is TRBV4-3, with 9 bases aligning to TRBD2. This CDR3 spans 17 amino acids. V lost 0 bases, J lost 9 bases, and 12 bases stayed unmatched. In germline, CDR1 is LGHNA, CDR2 YSLEER. The CDR3 DNA reads as TGCGCCAGCAGCCAAGATTCAGGGCTAGCGGGAATTGGTGAGCAGTTCTTC. This encodes CASSQDSGLAGIGEQFF.

This chain links TRBV27 with TRBJ1-5; D is possibly TRBD1 (5 bases). Trimming removed 2 bases from V and 4 bases from J, with 12 bases in between. Looked up from germline, CDR1 is MNHEY and CDR2 is SMNVEV (reference sequence). The length of the CDR3 is 15 residues. This CDR3 is CASSLRQGLNQPQHF. The CDR3 DNA is TGTGCCAGCAGTTTACGGCAGGGCTTAAATCAGCCCCAGCATTTT.

The chain employs TRBV10-3 and TRBJ2-5; tentatively, D is TRBD1 (6 bases). Trimming removed 6 bases from V and 1 base from J, with 9 bases in between. Germline V gives CDR1 ENHRY, CDR2 SYGVKD. The CDR3 runs to 13 residues. Written as DNA, the CDR3 is TGTGCCATCAGAGCGACAGGCCAAGAGACCCAGTACTTC. Translated, it gives CAIRATGQETQYF.

V gene TRBV10-3 combines with J gene TRBJ2-4, with D perhaps TRBD1 (6 bases). The V gene's germline CDR1 is ENHRY and CDR2 SYGVKD. V shed 2 bases and J shed 6 bases, with 11 bases lying between them. This CDR3 is built from 14 residues. CDR3 nucleotide sequence: TGTGCCATCAGTGAGCCGAGACAGGCAAACATTCAGTACTTC. The encoded protein is CAISEPRQANIQYF.

The genes are TRBV7-8 and TRBJ2-1, with 10 bases matching TRBD2. V was clipped by 4 bases and J by 4 bases; unmatched bases: 10. Germline CDR1 SGHVS, CDR2 FQNEAQ. The CDR3 totals 17 residues. In DNA, the CDR3 is TGTGCCAGCAGCTCCAGCGGGAGGGCCATAAGGTACAATGAGCAGTTCTTC. Translated, it gives CASSSSGRAIRYNEQFF.

The chain combines TRBV5-1 with TRBJ1-1, with D uncertain. The CDR3 spans 12 residues. From germline, CDR1 is SGHRS and CDR2 YFSETQ. The ends were cut back, 4 bases at V and 5 bases at J, with 9 bases in the middle. The CDR3, as DNA: TGCGCCAGCAGCCCCACGGGGACTGAAGCTTTCTTT. It specifies CASSPTGTEAFF.

The chain employs TRBV29-1 and TRBJ1-2; D remains unclear. The CDR3 runs to 11 residues. Trimming stripped 2 bases from V and 9 bases from J, with 10 bases between. Germline-derived CDR1 and CDR2 are SQVTM and ANQGSEA. The CDR3 region is CSVETGRSYTF. The CDR3 DNA sequence: TGCAGCGTTGAAACCGGGAGAAGCTACACCTTC.

This clone was seen a few times. The J gene is TRBJ1-5, the V gene TRBV19, with 7 bases fitting TRBD1. The junction had 14 bases not matched to a gene; V was cut back by 5 bases and J by 7 bases. The CDR3 sequence is 16 residues long. The V gene's germline CDR1 is LNHDA and CDR2 SQIVND (reference sequence). DNA of the CDR3: TGTGCCAGTAGTTCTCCCCTAGGGACAGCCCTCCAGCCCCAGCATTTT. It translates to CASSSPLGTALQPQHF.

The rearrangement links TRBV19 to TRBJ1-4; D unresolved. The germline gives CDR1 LNHDA, CDR2 SQIVND (reference sequence). Trimming took 3 bases from V and 3 from J, leaving 8 bases between them. The CDR3 is 14 residues long. Here the CDR3 DNA reads TGTGCCAGTAGTATGGCAACAGCTAATGAAAAACTGTTTTTT. It translates to CASSMATANEKLFF.